These T cell receptor beta chains were read from a single sample in a study of blood T cell repertoires in COVID-19. Sequenced by immunoSEQ multiplex PCR; TCRdb stores in-frame clones only, minus some. This sample has more than 95,000 clones; 91% occur once, and the top ten carry 5% to 6.5%. The specimen was peripheral blood. The receptors come from a human donor in a cohort sampled during active COVID-19. The CDR3 runs from the conserved cysteine through the conserved F or W. Fields, in order: CDR3 protein, CDR3 DNA, V gene, clone size, D gene, J gene. The D gene is left open where the match is weak. Clone size is shown for a subset of rows, as once, few, many or a class of expanded clone.

CDR3 protein: CASSLLRVAGGPKETQYF; CDR3 DNA: TGTGCCAGCAGCTTATTACGGGTAGCGGGAGGGCCAAAAGAGACCCAGTACTTC; V gene: TRBV7-9; clone size: NA; D gene: TRBD2; J gene: TRBJ2-5
CDR3 protein: CASSMGQPRSGYTF; CDR3 DNA: TGTGCCAGCAGCATGGGACAGCCTCGTAGCGGCTACACCTTC; V gene: TRBV7-9; clone size: NA; D gene: TRBD1; J gene: TRBJ1-2
CDR3 protein: CASSPGTGVVSGNTIYF; CDR3 DNA: TGCGCCAGCAGCCCGGGGACAGGGGTTGTCTCTGGAAACACCATATATTTT; V gene: TRBV5-1; clone size: NA; D gene: TRBD1; J gene: TRBJ1-3
CDR3 protein: CASSLAGTGGDQPQHF; CDR3 DNA: TGTGCCAGCAGTTTAGCTGGGACAGGGGGTGACCAGCCCCAGCATTTT; V gene: TRBV28; clone size: NA; D gene: TRBD1; J gene: TRBJ1-5
CDR3 protein: CASSRLKGEQFF; CDR3 DNA: TGTGCCAGCAGCCGACTAAAGGGTGAGCAGTTCTTC; V gene: TRBV7-2; clone size: NA; D gene: NA; J gene: TRBJ2-1
CDR3 protein: CASLSLYTVNTGELFF; CDR3 DNA: TGTGCCAGTCTAAGTTTATATACGGTTAACACCGGGGAGCTGTTTTTT; V gene: TRBV19; clone size: NA; D gene: NA; J gene: TRBJ2-2
CDR3 protein: CSAPGQGALGYTF; CDR3 DNA: TGCAGCGCCCCGGGACAGGGGGCGCTTGGCTACACCTTC; V gene: TRBV29-1; clone size: once; D gene: TRBD1; J gene: TRBJ1-2
CDR3 protein: CASSQGRGNTEAFF; CDR3 DNA: TGTGCCAGCAGCCAAGGAAGGGGAAACACTGAAGCTTTCTTT; V gene: TRBV4-2; clone size: once; D gene: NA; J gene: TRBJ1-1
CDR3 protein: CSVEEGALGNTIYF; CDR3 DNA: TGCAGCGTTGAAGAGGGGGCGCTTGGAAACACCATATATTTT; V gene: TRBV29-1; clone size: NA; D gene: NA; J gene: TRBJ1-3
CDR3 protein: CATSDGLAAISYNEQFF; CDR3 DNA: TGTGCCACCAGTGATGGACTAGCGGCCATCTCCTACAATGAGCAGTTCTTC; V gene: TRBV24-1; clone size: NA; D gene: TRBD2; J gene: TRBJ2-1
CDR3 protein: CASSQVILGTPMNTEAFF; CDR3 DNA: TGCGCCAGCAGCCAAGTCATTCTAGGGACACCTATGAACACTGAAGCTTTCTTT; V gene: TRBV4-1; clone size: NA; D gene: NA; J gene: TRBJ1-1
CDR3 protein: CATRSGHEQFF; CDR3 DNA: TGTGCCACCAGATCTGGCCATGAGCAGTTCTTC; V gene: TRBV24-1; clone size: once; D gene: NA; J gene: TRBJ2-1
CDR3 protein: CASTETDSPYEQYF; CDR3 DNA: TGTGCCAGTACGGAGACTGACAGTCCCTACGAGCAGTACTTC; V gene: TRBV19; clone size: NA; D gene: NA; J gene: TRBJ2-7
CDR3 protein: CASSFAFRQGDYGYTF; CDR3 DNA: TGTGCCAGCAGCTTCGCTTTCCGACAGGGTGATTATGGCTACACCTTC; V gene: TRBV5-6; clone size: NA; D gene: TRBD1; J gene: TRBJ1-2
CDR3 protein: CASSQLEGGTEAFF; CDR3 DNA: TGTGCCAGCAGCCAACTGGAGGGAGGGACTGAAGCTTTCTTT; V gene: TRBV2; clone size: NA; D gene: NA; J gene: TRBJ1-1
CDR3 protein: CASRVGQGYQPQHF; CDR3 DNA: TGTGCCAGTAGGGTGGGACAGGGATATCAGCCCCAGCATTTT; V gene: TRBV19; clone size: NA; D gene: TRBD1; J gene: TRBJ1-5
CDR3 protein: CASSLPPRREQYF; CDR3 DNA: TGTGCCAGCAGCTTACCCCCTAGGAGGGAGCAGTACTTC; V gene: TRBV7-2; clone size: once; D gene: NA; J gene: TRBJ2-7
CDR3 protein: CASINTRGNTGELFF; CDR3 DNA: TGTGCCAGCATCAATACCAGGGGAAACACCGGGGAGCTGTTTTTT; V gene: TRBV28; clone size: NA; D gene: NA; J gene: TRBJ2-2
CDR3 protein: CATSQGKTQYF; CDR3 DNA: TGTGCCACCAGTCAGGGGAAGACGCAGTATTTT; V gene: TRBV24-1; clone size: NA; D gene: NA; J gene: TRBJ2-3
CDR3 protein: CASSFSRGNTGELFF; CDR3 DNA: TGTGCCAGCAGCTTCTCGCGTGGGAACACCGGGGAGCTGTTTTTT; V gene: TRBV7-2; clone size: once; D gene: NA; J gene: TRBJ2-2
CDR3 protein: CASSSSHTGGLAGNTIYF; CDR3 DNA: TGTGCCAGCTCATCCTCGCACACAGGGGGCTTGGCTGGAAACACCATATATTTT; V gene: TRBV18; clone size: NA; D gene: TRBD1; J gene: TRBJ1-3
CDR3 protein: CASSHSSGGNTEAFF; CDR3 DNA: TGTGCCAGCAGCCACTCTTCCGGGGGGAACACTGAAGCTTTCTTT; V gene: TRBV7-6; clone size: NA; D gene: NA; J gene: TRBJ1-1
CDR3 protein: CASSSLWRGDTQYF; CDR3 DNA: TGTGCCAGCAGTTCACTTTGGCGGGGGGATACGCAGTATTTT; V gene: TRBV2; clone size: NA; D gene: TRBD2; J gene: TRBJ2-3
CDR3 protein: CASSLGSVNTEAFF; CDR3 DNA: TGTGCCAGCAGTTTAGGTTCAGTGAACACTGAAGCTTTCTTT; V gene: TRBV27; clone size: NA; D gene: NA; J gene: TRBJ1-1
CDR3 protein: CASSSSHTNNEQFF; CDR3 DNA: TGCGCCAGCAGCTCCTCTCACACTAACAATGAGCAGTTCTTC; V gene: TRBV5-1; clone size: NA; D gene: NA; J gene: TRBJ2-1
CDR3 protein: CASSLAGVAGGPTYEQYF; CDR3 DNA: TGTGCCAGCAGCTTAGCAGGGGTGGCGGGGGGACCCACCTACGAGCAGTACTTC; V gene: TRBV7-9; clone size: NA; D gene: TRBD2; J gene: TRBJ2-7
CDR3 protein: CASSPLGGGTNVLTF; CDR3 DNA: TGCGCCAGCAGTCCACTTGGCGGGGGGACCAACGTCCTGACTTTC; V gene: TRBV10-2; clone size: NA; D gene: TRBD2; J gene: TRBJ2-6
CDR3 protein: CSASPPRGVGTEAFF; CDR3 DNA: TGCAGTGCTAGTCCCCCCCGGGGGGTCGGCACTGAAGCTTTCTTT; V gene: TRBV20-1; clone size: NA; D gene: NA; J gene: TRBJ1-1
CDR3 protein: CASSFFEAFF; CDR3 DNA: TGTGCCAGCAGCTTCTTCGAAGCTTTCTTT; V gene: TRBV7-2; clone size: NA; D gene: NA; J gene: TRBJ1-1
CDR3 protein: CASSLETGSQETQYF; CDR3 DNA: TGTGCCAGCAGCTTAGAAACCGGGAGCCAAGAGACCCAGTACTTC; V gene: TRBV7-6; clone size: NA; D gene: NA; J gene: TRBJ2-5
CDR3 protein: CASSPVGQDLSPQHF; CDR3 DNA: TGTGCCAGCTCACCAGTGGGACAGGACTTATCGCCCCAGCATTTT; V gene: TRBV18; clone size: NA; D gene: TRBD1; J gene: TRBJ1-5
CDR3 protein: CASSPGRGYAYEQYF; CDR3 DNA: TGTGCCAGCAGCCCGGGCAGGGGATACGCCTACGAGCAGTACTTC; V gene: TRBV4-2; clone size: NA; D gene: NA; J gene: TRBJ2-7
CDR3 protein: CASSPPTSGSPGELFF; CDR3 DNA: TGCGCCAGCAGCCCGCCTACTAGCGGGAGCCCCGGGGAGCTGTTTTTT; V gene: TRBV4-1; clone size: once; D gene: TRBD2; J gene: TRBJ2-2
CDR3 protein: CASSEGPGTGRGEAFF; CDR3 DNA: TGTGCCAGCAGCGAGGGTCCCGGGACAGGGCGTGGGGAAGCTTTCTTT; V gene: TRBV7-9; clone size: NA; D gene: TRBD1; J gene: TRBJ1-1
CDR3 protein: CASSFLLGPSGYSPLHF; CDR3 DNA: TGTGCCAGCAGCTTTCTACTTGGGCCCAGCGGGTATTCACCCCTCCACTTT; V gene: TRBV5-4; clone size: NA; D gene: NA; J gene: TRBJ1-6
CDR3 protein: CAIRREGSAEAFF; CDR3 DNA: TGTGCCATCCGTCGGGAGGGGAGCGCTGAAGCTTTCTTT; V gene: TRBV11-2; clone size: NA; D gene: NA; J gene: TRBJ1-1
CDR3 protein: CASSQAWRDRASYNEQFF; CDR3 DNA: TGTGCCAGCAGCCAAGCCTGGCGGGACAGGGCTTCCTACAATGAGCAGTTCTTC; V gene: TRBV4-2; clone size: NA; D gene: TRBD1; J gene: TRBJ2-1
CDR3 protein: CASKRGSQETQYF; CDR3 DNA: TGTGCCAGCAAGCGGGGGTCGCAAGAGACCCAGTACTTC; V gene: TRBV2; clone size: NA; D gene: TRBD2; J gene: TRBJ2-5
CDR3 protein: CASSQVGGQGNSGANVLTF; CDR3 DNA: TGCGCCAGCAGCCAAGTAGGGGGACAGGGAAACTCTGGGGCCAACGTCCTGACTTTC; V gene: TRBV4-1; clone size: NA; D gene: TRBD1; J gene: TRBJ2-6
CDR3 protein: CASSLVGYRTTNEKLFF; CDR3 DNA: TGTGCCAGCAGCTTAGTGGGCTACCGTACAACTAATGAAAAACTGTTTTTT; V gene: TRBV7-2; clone size: once; D gene: NA; J gene: TRBJ1-4
CDR3 protein: CASNLGEGTEAFF; CDR3 DNA: TGTGCCAGCAATCTCGGGGAGGGCACTGAAGCTTTCTTT; V gene: TRBV6-5; clone size: NA; D gene: NA; J gene: TRBJ1-1
CDR3 protein: CASSHQGHRLNTEAFF; CDR3 DNA: TGTGCCAGTAGCCACCAGGGGCACCGACTCAACACTGAAGCTTTCTTT; V gene: TRBV19; clone size: NA; D gene: NA; J gene: TRBJ1-1
CDR3 protein: CASSPGQSTQYF; CDR3 DNA: TGTGCCAGCAGCCCCGGACAGTCTACGCAGTATTTT; V gene: TRBV11-2; clone size: NA; D gene: NA; J gene: TRBJ2-3
CDR3 protein: CASSSHRGDGTEAFF; CDR3 DNA: TGTGCCAGCAGCTCACACAGGGGTGATGGTACTGAAGCTTTCTTT; V gene: TRBV9; clone size: NA; D gene: TRBD1; J gene: TRBJ1-1
CDR3 protein: CASSPIVAGGTDTQYF; CDR3 DNA: TGTGCCAGCAGCCCTATTGTAGCGGGAGGCACAGATACGCAGTATTTT; V gene: TRBV7-7; clone size: NA; D gene: TRBD2; J gene: TRBJ2-3
CDR3 protein: CASSEVGRQPYEQYF; CDR3 DNA: TGTGCCAGCAGTGAAGTTGGACGACAGCCCTACGAGCAGTACTTC; V gene: TRBV2; clone size: NA; D gene: NA; J gene: TRBJ2-7
CDR3 protein: CASSGQVPNEKLFF; CDR3 DNA: TGCGCCAGCAGCGGACAGGTGCCTAATGAAAAACTGTTTTTT; V gene: TRBV5-1; clone size: NA; D gene: TRBD1; J gene: TRBJ1-4
CDR3 protein: CASSLAGQGVDYGYTF; CDR3 DNA: TGCGCCAGCAGCCTAGCGGGACAGGGTGTGGACTATGGCTACACCTTC; V gene: TRBV4-1; clone size: NA; D gene: TRBD1; J gene: TRBJ1-2
CDR3 protein: CASSLGGTGGYEQYF; CDR3 DNA: TGTGCCAGCAGCTTAGGCGGGACAGGCGGCTACGAGCAGTACTTC; V gene: TRBV6-2/TRBV6-3; clone size: NA; D gene: TRBD1; J gene: TRBJ2-7
CDR3 protein: CAWSGPGGEGWKMFF; CDR3 DNA: TGTGCCTGGAGTGGACCAGGGGGCGAGGGGTGGAAAATGTTTTTT; V gene: TRBV30; clone size: NA; D gene: TRBD1; J gene: TRBJ1-4
CDR3 protein: CASSYSQGYEQYF; CDR3 DNA: TGTGCCAGCAGTTACTCTCAGGGCTACGAGCAGTACTTC; V gene: TRBV6-2/TRBV6-3; clone size: few; D gene: NA; J gene: TRBJ2-7
CDR3 protein: CASSEGTSDYNEQFF; CDR3 DNA: TGTGCCAGCAGTGAGGGGACTAGCGACTACAATGAGCAGTTCTTC; V gene: TRBV5-6; clone size: NA; D gene: TRBD2; J gene: TRBJ2-1
CDR3 protein: CATSDSRTGSTGELFF; CDR3 DNA: TGTGCCACCAGTGATTCAAGGACAGGATCCACCGGGGAGCTGTTTTTT; V gene: TRBV24-1; clone size: NA; D gene: TRBD1; J gene: TRBJ2-2
CDR3 protein: CASRSTGLSNQPQHF; CDR3 DNA: TGTGCCAGCAGGTCGACAGGGCTTAGCAATCAGCCCCAGCATTTT; V gene: TRBV28; clone size: NA; D gene: TRBD1; J gene: TRBJ1-5
CDR3 protein: CASKWGGGYSAGGTEAFF; CDR3 DNA: TGTGCCAGTAAATGGGGCGGGGGGTATAGTGCTGGTGGCACTGAAGCTTTCTTT; V gene: TRBV19; clone size: NA; D gene: NA; J gene: TRBJ1-1